Listed below are T cell receptor beta chains from one sample, sequenced in a study of T cells in Graves' hyperthyroidism and ophthalmopathy. TCRdb itself ran the multiplex PCR reads through MiXCR, one entry per CDR3 protein. The sample holds 550,000 to 850,000 distinct CDR3 sequences; 15% to 20% are singletons and the top ten take around 17%. Sequencing was performed on blood. These receptors all come from a woman in her 50s with Graves' hyperthyroidism that later progressed to Graves' ophthalmopathy. Both conserved end residues are trimmed from each CDR3. D genes are given only for firm matches.

d_gene: TRBD2; v_gene: TRBV7-2; j_gene: TRBJ2-5; CDR3aa: ASSRTGTSAETQY
d_gene: NA; v_gene: TRBV14; j_gene: TRBJ2-2; CDR3aa: ASSQDLGQNTGELF
d_gene: NA; v_gene: TRBV30; j_gene: TRBJ2-7; CDR3aa: AWSPLPLYEQY
d_gene: NA; v_gene: TRBV6-6; j_gene: TRBJ2-1; CDR3aa: ASSYGTPASYNEQF
d_gene: NA; v_gene: TRBV3-1; j_gene: TRBJ1-1; CDR3aa: ASSQGPVGGSEAF
d_gene: TRBD1; v_gene: TRBV2; j_gene: TRBJ1-1; CDR3aa: ASSWGGTENTEAF
d_gene: NA; v_gene: TRBV7-9; j_gene: TRBJ2-5; CDR3aa: ASSPLEGETQY
d_gene: NA; v_gene: TRBV24-1; j_gene: TRBJ1-5; CDR3aa: ATSEGKNQPQH
d_gene: NA; v_gene: TRBV20-1; j_gene: TRBJ1-1; CDR3aa: SAGGTQNTEAF
d_gene: NA; v_gene: TRBV10-3; j_gene: TRBJ2-7; CDR3aa: ASNLGEGHPYEQY
d_gene: NA; v_gene: TRBV12-3/TRBV12-4; j_gene: TRBJ1-2; CDR3aa: ASSFFIGGYT
d_gene: NA; v_gene: TRBV10-3; j_gene: TRBJ1-6; CDR3aa: AISESPGMTNSPLH
d_gene: TRBD1; v_gene: TRBV6-1; j_gene: TRBJ2-7; CDR3aa: ASTRGGQGAFYEQY
d_gene: TRBD1; v_gene: TRBV10-3; j_gene: TRBJ1-1; CDR3aa: AISDARQGRTTEAF
d_gene: TRBD1; v_gene: TRBV6-1; j_gene: TRBJ2-2; CDR3aa: ASRRDRGAGELF
d_gene: NA; v_gene: TRBV5-1; j_gene: TRBJ2-7; CDR3aa: ASSFTGTPYEQY
d_gene: NA; v_gene: TRBV19; j_gene: TRBJ2-2; CDR3aa: ASKGPINTGELF
d_gene: TRBD2; v_gene: TRBV20-1; j_gene: TRBJ2-3; CDR3aa: SARDGVRLAGSSTDTQY
d_gene: TRBD1; v_gene: TRBV11-2; j_gene: TRBJ1-2; CDR3aa: ASSRTGGAVYGYT
d_gene: TRBD1; v_gene: TRBV5-6; j_gene: TRBJ1-6; CDR3aa: ASSFGTGDDSPLH
d_gene: NA; v_gene: TRBV6-2/TRBV6-3; j_gene: TRBJ1-5; CDR3aa: ASRQDSVSNQPQH
d_gene: NA; v_gene: TRBV19; j_gene: TRBJ2-2; CDR3aa: ASSTTGELF
d_gene: NA; v_gene: TRBV27; j_gene: TRBJ1-5; CDR3aa: ASSFDMYSNQPQH
d_gene: NA; v_gene: TRBV12-5; j_gene: TRBJ1-1; CDR3aa: ASGLSVTEAF
d_gene: NA; v_gene: TRBV6-1; j_gene: TRBJ1-2; CDR3aa: ASSPRGQGNYGYT
d_gene: TRBD2; v_gene: TRBV4-1; j_gene: TRBJ2-5; CDR3aa: ASSQDRAGGQETQY
d_gene: NA; v_gene: TRBV6-1; j_gene: TRBJ2-2; CDR3aa: ASSDLSGELF
d_gene: TRBD1; v_gene: TRBV19; j_gene: TRBJ2-1; CDR3aa: ASSIALTGASNEQF
d_gene: NA; v_gene: TRBV2; j_gene: TRBJ1-2; CDR3aa: ASSHSRDILNYGYT
d_gene: NA; v_gene: TRBV9; j_gene: TRBJ2-1; CDR3aa: ASSLRREQF
d_gene: NA; v_gene: TRBV11-1; j_gene: TRBJ1-4; CDR3aa: ASSLVGPPNEKLF
d_gene: NA; v_gene: TRBV3-1; j_gene: TRBJ1-2; CDR3aa: ASSQDGIIYGYT
d_gene: NA; v_gene: TRBV7-8; j_gene: TRBJ2-2; CDR3aa: ASSLGWGTGELF
d_gene: NA; v_gene: TRBV7-9; j_gene: TRBJ1-1; CDR3aa: ANSPTTAEAF
d_gene: NA; v_gene: TRBV12-5; j_gene: TRBJ1-5; CDR3aa: ASGLQRDQPQH
d_gene: TRBD2; v_gene: TRBV28; j_gene: TRBJ2-7; CDR3aa: ASSRTSGSTYEQY
d_gene: TRBD2; v_gene: TRBV29-1; j_gene: TRBJ2-1; CDR3aa: SVEDLAGLNNEQF
d_gene: NA; v_gene: TRBV9; j_gene: TRBJ2-2; CDR3aa: ASSVEILFPGELF
d_gene: NA; v_gene: TRBV20-1; j_gene: TRBJ1-2; CDR3aa: SARQEWGYGYT
d_gene: TRBD1; v_gene: TRBV12-3/TRBV12-4; j_gene: TRBJ1-2; CDR3aa: ASSKIQGYGYT
d_gene: NA; v_gene: TRBV20-1; j_gene: TRBJ1-2; CDR3aa: SARDSPDYGYT
d_gene: NA; v_gene: TRBV2; j_gene: TRBJ2-1; CDR3aa: ASSEPFSSYNEQF
d_gene: TRBD1; v_gene: TRBV20-1; j_gene: TRBJ1-5; CDR3aa: SAKSGQGDSFRLPQH
d_gene: NA; v_gene: TRBV27; j_gene: TRBJ1-1; CDR3aa: ASSRQDSLEAF
d_gene: NA; v_gene: TRBV30; j_gene: TRBJ1-2; CDR3aa: AWTRENYGYT
d_gene: NA; v_gene: TRBV11-2; j_gene: TRBJ2-3; CDR3aa: ASSLRGRSISSTDTQY
d_gene: TRBD1; v_gene: TRBV19; j_gene: TRBJ1-1; CDR3aa: ASRPLPGQRNTEAF
d_gene: TRBD1; v_gene: TRBV27; j_gene: TRBJ1-1; CDR3aa: ASSSVWTGANTEAF
d_gene: NA; v_gene: TRBV2; j_gene: TRBJ1-1; CDR3aa: ATSLDRGGETEAF
d_gene: NA; v_gene: TRBV3-1; j_gene: TRBJ1-2; CDR3aa: ASSQDGAAYGYT
d_gene: NA; v_gene: TRBV15; j_gene: TRBJ2-7; CDR3aa: ATSRDRAWYEQY
d_gene: TRBD2; v_gene: TRBV7-3; j_gene: TRBJ2-7; CDR3aa: ASSPGGGSYEQY
d_gene: TRBD1; v_gene: TRBV29-1; j_gene: TRBJ2-6; CDR3aa: SVVGTAKSGANVLT
d_gene: NA; v_gene: TRBV7-8; j_gene: TRBJ2-7; CDR3aa: ASSLGVISYEQY
d_gene: NA; v_gene: TRBV18; j_gene: TRBJ2-5; CDR3aa: ASSPPRGTQY
d_gene: NA; v_gene: TRBV2; j_gene: TRBJ1-1; CDR3aa: ASPQSRNTEAF
d_gene: NA; v_gene: TRBV6-1; j_gene: TRBJ1-5; CDR3aa: ASSGTVGNQPQH
d_gene: TRBD1; v_gene: TRBV30; j_gene: TRBJ2-3; CDR3aa: AWSEGQRSGTQY
d_gene: NA; v_gene: TRBV19; j_gene: TRBJ2-1; CDR3aa: ASSARVSSYNEQF